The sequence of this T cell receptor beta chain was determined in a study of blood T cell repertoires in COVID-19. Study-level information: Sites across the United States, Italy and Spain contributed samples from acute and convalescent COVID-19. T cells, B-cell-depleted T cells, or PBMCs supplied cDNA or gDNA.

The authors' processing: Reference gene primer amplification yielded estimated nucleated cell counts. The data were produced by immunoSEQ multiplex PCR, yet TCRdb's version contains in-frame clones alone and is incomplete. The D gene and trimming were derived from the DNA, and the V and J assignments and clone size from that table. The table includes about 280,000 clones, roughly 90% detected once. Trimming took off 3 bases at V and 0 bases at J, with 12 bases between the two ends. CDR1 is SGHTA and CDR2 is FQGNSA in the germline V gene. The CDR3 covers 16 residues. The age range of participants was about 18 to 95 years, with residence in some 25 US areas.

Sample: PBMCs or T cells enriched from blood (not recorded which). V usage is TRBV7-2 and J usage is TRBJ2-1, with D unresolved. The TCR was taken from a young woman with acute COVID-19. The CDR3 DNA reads TGTGCCAGCAGCTTGACCGGGTTGAGCTCCTACAATGAGCAGTTCTTC. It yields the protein CASSLTGLSSYNEQFF. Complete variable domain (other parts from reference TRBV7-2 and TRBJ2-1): GAGVSQSPSNKVTEKGKDVELRCDPISGHTALYWYRQSLGQGLEFLIYFQGNSAPDKSGLPSDRFSAERTGGSVSTLTIQRTQQEDSAVYLCASSLTGLSSYNEQFFGPGTRLTVL.